A selection of T cell receptor beta chains follows, all from one sample in a study of early T cells in non-severe SARS-CoV-2 infection. TCRdb fed the 5' RACE reads into MiXCR, producing one record per CDR3 protein. The profile shows around 35,000 distinct CDR3 sequences, around 6.5% of them singletons. Source material: whole blood. The receptors originated from an adult who was a healthcare worker with PCR-confirmed SARS-CoV-2 infection or an uninfected control (not recorded which). CDR3s include the opening cysteine and the closing phenylalanine or tryptophan. D genes are given only for firm matches. Expanded clones are given a class, and other clones once, few, many or no size at all.

d_gene	j_gene	abundance	v_gene	len	CDR3aa	CDR3nt
NA	TRBJ2-7	many	TRBV27	15	CASSLLGVGGHEQYF	TGTGCCAGCAGCCTCCTGGGGGTGGGTGGGCACGAGCAGTACTTC
NA	TRBJ2-5	NA	TRBV10-2	13	CASRRQERETQYF	TGCGCCAGCAGGAGACAAGAACGAGAGACCCAGTACTTC
TRBD2	TRBJ2-7	many	TRBV3-1	14	CASSPPAGDYEQYF	TGTGCCAGCAGCCCCCCGGCGGGAGACTACGAGCAGTACTTC
NA	TRBJ2-7	NA	TRBV29-1	13	CSVAQGRPYEQYF	TGCAGCGTTGCCCAGGGAAGGCCCTACGAGCAGTACTTC
NA	TRBJ2-1	many	TRBV5-1	13	CASSYGELGEQFF	TGCGCCAGCAGCTATGGCGAACTTGGAGAGCAGTTCTTC
NA	TRBJ2-3	many	TRBV7-8	18	CASTPRGVGEGRTDTQYF	TGTGCCAGCACCCCGAGGGGGGTTGGAGAAGGGAGGACAGATACGCAGTATTTT
NA	TRBJ1-1	many	TRBV15	19	CATSRADEGRQAWWTEAFF	TGTGCCACCAGCAGAGCGGATGAGGGGCGACAGGCCTGGTGGACTGAAGCTTTCTTT
NA	TRBJ2-2	many	TRBV19	14	CASSRDPNTGELFF	TGTGCCAGTAGCCGGGACCCAAACACCGGGGAGCTGTTTTTT
NA	TRBJ2-3	few	TRBV2	15	CASKGPGTSTDTQYF	TGTGCCAGCAAGGGCCCGGGAACCTCCACAGATACGCAGTATTTT
NA	TRBJ2-7	once	TRBV27	13	CASRLGSAYEQYF	TGTGCCAGCAGATTAGGGTCCGCCTACGAGCAGTACTTC
TRBD2	TRBJ2-1	many	TRBV29-1	15	CSAWTSGIVGNEQFF	TGCAGCGCCTGGACTAGCGGGATTGTGGGCAATGAGCAGTTCTTC